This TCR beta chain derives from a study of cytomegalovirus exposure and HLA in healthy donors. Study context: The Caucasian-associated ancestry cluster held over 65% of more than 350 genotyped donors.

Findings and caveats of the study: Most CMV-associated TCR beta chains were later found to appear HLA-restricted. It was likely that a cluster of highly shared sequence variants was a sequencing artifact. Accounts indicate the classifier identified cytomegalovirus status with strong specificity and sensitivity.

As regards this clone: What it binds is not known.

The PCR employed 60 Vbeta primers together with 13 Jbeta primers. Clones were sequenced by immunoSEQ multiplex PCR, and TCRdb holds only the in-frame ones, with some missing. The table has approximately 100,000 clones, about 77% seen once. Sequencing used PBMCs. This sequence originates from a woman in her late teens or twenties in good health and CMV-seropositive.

CDR3 loop: CASSQGLPSGNTIYF. As DNA, the CDR3 is TGCGCCAGCAGCCAGGGACTCCCCTCTGGAAACACCATATATTTT. The V call is TRBV4-3, the J call TRBJ1-3, with D possibly TRBD1 on 5 matching bases. The CDR3 length is 15 residues. Trimming stripped 3 bases from V and 0 bases from J, with 9 bases between. Germline V gene data show CDR1 as LGHNA and CDR2 as YSLEER.